A selection of T cell receptor beta chains follows, all from one sample in a study of blood T cell repertoires in COVID-19. Method: immunoSEQ multiplex PCR; TCRdb's copy keeps in-frame clones and lacks some. Of around 50,000 clones in the sample, 82% are singletons; the top ten hold 8.2%. Sequenced: peripheral blood. The origin of the receptors is a woman of 80 years or more with acute or convalescent COVID-19. Both conserved end residues are part of each CDR3. A D gene is named only where the DNA matches it firmly. Where a row states a size, it is once, few, many or the class of an expanded clone; other rows omit it.

V gene,clone size,D gene,J gene,CDR3 DNA,CDR3 protein
TRBV29-1,NA,TRBD1,TRBJ2-1,TGCAGCGTTGCACCTGGGACAGCCGGGGCCTACAATGAGCAGTTCTTC,CSVAPGTAGAYNEQFF
TRBV20-1,few,NA,TRBJ2-7,TGCAGTGCTAAGCAGGGGGGCGAGCAGTACTTC,CSAKQGGEQYF
TRBV5-1,NA,TRBD1,TRBJ2-2,TGCGCCAGCAGCTCCACCGGGACAGGCCGGACCGGGGAGCTGTTTTTT,CASSSTGTGRTGELFF
TRBV6-5,NA,NA,TRBJ1-2,TGTGCCAGCAGTTACCGGACAGAGCGGGGCTACACCTTC,CASSYRTERGYTF
TRBV5-4,NA,NA,TRBJ1-5,TGTGCCAGCGCTGGGGGAGAGGAGGGAACCTTCAATCAGCCCCAGCATTTT,CASAGGEEGTFNQPQHF
TRBV7-6,NA,TRBD2,TRBJ2-2,TGTGCCAGCAGCTTGGTTAGACTAGCGGGGAACCTCGCGAACACCGGGGAGCTGTTTTTT,CASSLVRLAGNLANTGELFF
TRBV28,NA,TRBD1,TRBJ1-2,TGTGCCAGCAGTTGGACAGGGGGAGACTATGGCTACACCTTC,CASSWTGGDYGYTF
TRBV3-1/TRBV3-2,NA,NA,TRBJ1-2,TGTGCCAGCAGCCAAGGGTCCGGGGGCTACACCTTC,CASSQGSGGYTF
TRBV7-9,NA,TRBD2,TRBJ2-3,TGTGCCAGCAGTCCGGGACTAGATATTGGAGATACGCAGTATTTT,CASSPGLDIGDTQYF
TRBV28,NA,NA,TRBJ1-5,TGTGCCAGCAGTGAAGGATTCGGGGCCCAGCATTTT,CASSEGFGAQHF
TRBV13,few,NA,TRBJ2-1,TGTGCCAGCAGTTGGGGGGGCTTGATCAATGAGCAGTTCTTC,CASSWGGLINEQFF
TRBV7-2,NA,NA,TRBJ2-5,TGTGCCAGCAGCTTAGGTAGCGTACCGGGCAGGGAGACCCAGTACTTC,CASSLGSVPGRETQYF
TRBV18,NA,NA,TRBJ2-7,TGTGCCAGCTCACCACAGGAGGGCCCCTACGAGCAGTACTTC,CASSPQEGPYEQYF
TRBV6-5,NA,TRBD1,TRBJ1-4,TGTGCCAGCAAAGGACAGGGTGCAACTAATGAAAAACTGTTTTTT,CASKGQGATNEKLFF
TRBV5-1,NA,NA,TRBJ1-5,TGCGCCAGCAGCTTAGAGGCAGGGCGGCAGCCCCAGCATTTT,CASSLEAGRQPQHF
TRBV7-8,NA,TRBD1,TRBJ2-2,TGTGCCAGCACCCGACAGGGATCTTCCGGGGAGCTGTTTTTT,CASTRQGSSGELFF
TRBV10-3,NA,TRBD1,TRBJ2-5,TGTGCCATCAGTGGTTCCGGGACAGCCCAAGAGACCCAGTACTTC,CAISGSGTAQETQYF
TRBV10-1,few,TRBD2,TRBJ2-3,TGCGCCAGCAGTCGACTAGCGAACGCAGATACGCAGTATTTT,CASSRLANADTQYF
TRBV18,NA,TRBD1,TRBJ1-1,TGTGCCAGCTCACCGGAAACAGGGGGCAACACTGAAGCTTTCTTT,CASSPETGGNTEAFF
TRBV9,NA,NA,TRBJ2-7,TGTGCCAGCAGCGGACCCAGGGGAGCCTACGAGCAGTACTTC,CASSGPRGAYEQYF
TRBV30,NA,TRBD1,TRBJ1-6,TGTGCCTGGTCGGGGACAGTCGGATCACCCCTCCACTTT,CAWSGTVGSPLHF
TRBV28,NA,TRBD1,TRBJ2-2,TGTGCCAGCAGCTCCGGGACAGGGCAGACCGGGGAGCTGTTTTTT,CASSSGTGQTGELFF
TRBV21-1,NA,NA,TRBJ2-3,TGTGCCAGCAGCAAAGCCAGCGGCACAGATACGCAGTATTTT,CASSKASGTDTQYF
TRBV29-1,NA,NA,TRBJ2-1,TGCAGCGTTGTGGAGCGCCAGAATCTTGGTGAGCAGTTCTTC,CSVVERQNLGEQFF
TRBV5-1,NA,TRBD1,TRBJ1-1,TGCGCCAGCAGCTTGGGGGACAGGGGGATCACTGAAGCTTTCTTT,CASSLGDRGITEAFF
TRBV7-2,once,TRBD1,TRBJ1-5,TGTGCCAGCAGCTTGGGACAGGGTCGCACGCAGCCCCAGCATTTT,CASSLGQGRTQPQHF
TRBV7-9,few,TRBD2,TRBJ2-5,TGTGCCAGCAGCGCCGGACTAGCGGCACAAGAGACCCAGTACTTC,CASSAGLAAQETQYF